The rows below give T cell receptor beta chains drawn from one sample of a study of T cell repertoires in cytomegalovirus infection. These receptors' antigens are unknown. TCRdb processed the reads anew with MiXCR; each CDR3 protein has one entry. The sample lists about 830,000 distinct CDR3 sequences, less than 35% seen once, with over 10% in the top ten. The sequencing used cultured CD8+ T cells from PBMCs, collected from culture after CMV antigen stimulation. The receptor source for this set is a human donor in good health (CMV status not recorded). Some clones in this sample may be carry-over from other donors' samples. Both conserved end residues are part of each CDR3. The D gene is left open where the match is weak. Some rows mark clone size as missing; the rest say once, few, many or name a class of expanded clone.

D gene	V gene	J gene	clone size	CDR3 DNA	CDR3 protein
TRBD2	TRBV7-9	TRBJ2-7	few	TGTGCCAGCAGCTTAGTAGGCTCCGGACTAGCGGGCACCTACGAGCAGTACTTC	CASSLVGSGLAGTYEQYF
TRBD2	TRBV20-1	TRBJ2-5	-	TGCAGTGCTCGCCGCGGACTAGCGGGCCAAGAGACCCAGTACTTC	CSARRGLAGQETQYF
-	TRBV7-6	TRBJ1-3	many	TGTGCCAGCAGCTCCCCAGGGGCAAACACCATATATTTT	CASSSPGANTIYF
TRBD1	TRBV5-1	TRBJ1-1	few	TGTGCCAGCAGCTTACATAAAACCGGACAGGGGGCCACTGAAGCTTTCTTT	CASSLHKTGQGATEAFF
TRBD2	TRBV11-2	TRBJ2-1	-	TGTGCCAGCACAGGACTAGCGGGGGATGAGCAGTTCTTC	CASTGLAGDEQFF
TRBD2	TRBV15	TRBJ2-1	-	TGTGCCACCAGCAGAGATTTAGCGGGGGTGGACAATGAGCAGTTCTTC	CATSRDLAGVDNEQFF
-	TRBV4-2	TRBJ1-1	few	TGTGCCAGCAGCCCCGAGGCGGGCAGGCACACTGAAGCTTTCTTT	CASSPEAGRHTEAFF
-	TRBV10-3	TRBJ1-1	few	TGTGCCATCAGTGAGTCCATCTTGAACACTGAAGCTTTCTTT	CAISESILNTEAFF
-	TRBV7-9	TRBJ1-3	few	TGTGCCACTTCGAACAAAGCTGGAAACACCATATATTTT	CATSNKAGNTIYF
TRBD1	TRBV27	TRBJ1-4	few	TGTGCCAGCACCTCGAGGGGGCGCGGTAATGAAAAACTGTTTTTT	CASTSRGRGNEKLFF
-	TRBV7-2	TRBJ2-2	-	TGTGTCAGCAGCTTAGGGGGGGTGCCACGCACCGGGGAGCTGTTTTTT	CVSSLGGVPRTGELFF
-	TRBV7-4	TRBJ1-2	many	TGTGCCAGCAGCTTGGACTCCTCAGGTGGTGGCTACACCTTC	CASSLDSSGGGYTF
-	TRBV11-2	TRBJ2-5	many	TGTGCCAGCAGCTTAGTTCGGAAAGAGACCCAGTACTTC	CASSLVRKETQYF
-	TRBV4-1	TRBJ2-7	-	TGCGCCAGCAGCCAAGATGTTGGGCCAGGGTTCTACGAGCAGTACTTC	CASSQDVGPGFYEQYF
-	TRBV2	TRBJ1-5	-	TGTGCCAGCTGGCGTCCGGGGGGCAATCAGCCCCAGCATTTT	CASWRPGGNQPQHF
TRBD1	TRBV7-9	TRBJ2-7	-	TGTGCCAGCAGCTCTGGACAGGGGACTACGGAGCAGTACTTC	CASSSGQGTTEQYF
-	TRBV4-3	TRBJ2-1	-	TGCGCCAGCAGCCAAGACAGGGTTATATATTCCCACGATGAGCAGTTCTTC	CASSQDRVIYSHDEQFF
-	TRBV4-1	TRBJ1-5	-	TGCGCCAGCAGCCAAGATTTGGCGGGGAAGCCCCAGCATTTT	CASSQDLAGKPQHF
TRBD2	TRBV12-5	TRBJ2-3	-	TGTGCTAGTGGTTTTTCGGCGGGGGGACTGTTGGAGAGCACAGATACGCAGTATTTT	CASGFSAGGLLESTDTQYF
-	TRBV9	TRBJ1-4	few	TGTGCCAGCAGCGCAACCGGGTCCGGCGGGGAAAAACTGTTTTTT	CASSATGSGGEKLFF
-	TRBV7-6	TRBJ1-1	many	TGTGCCAGCAGCTTAGGAAGGGGCGTGAACACTGAAGCTTTCTTT	CASSLGRGVNTEAFF
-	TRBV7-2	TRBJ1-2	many	TGTGCCAGCAGCTTTGTCGGGCGCATTGTCTATGGCTACACCTTC	CASSFVGRIVYGYTF
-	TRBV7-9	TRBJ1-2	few	TGTGCCAGCAGTCCCAGGACGGGCATACCCTCAGATGGCTACACCTTC	CASSPRTGIPSDGYTF
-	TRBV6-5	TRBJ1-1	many	TGTGCCAGCAGTTACGGCCAGGTGAACACTGAAGCTTTCTTT	CASSYGQVNTEAFF
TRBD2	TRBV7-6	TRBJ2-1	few	TGTGCCAGCAGCCCTTATGCAGCGGGGGTTCTAGACAATGAGCAGTTCTTC	CASSPYAAGVLDNEQFF
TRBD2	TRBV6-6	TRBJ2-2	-	TGTGCCAGCAGTTACTTGATAGCGGGGGTAACCGAGGAGCTGTTTTTT	CASSYLIAGVTEELFF
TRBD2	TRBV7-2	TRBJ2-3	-	TGTGCCAGCAGCTTCCTAGCGGGCTACACAGATACGCAGTATTTT	CASSFLAGYTDTQYF
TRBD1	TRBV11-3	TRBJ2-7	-	TGTGCCAGCAGCCGAGGGGGCCTAACTTCCGGGACGGATCCTTACGAGCAGTACTTC	CASSRGGLTSGTDPYEQYF
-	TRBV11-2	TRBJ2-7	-	TGTGCCAGCAGCTTGGGGTTTACCTACGAGCAGTACTTC	CASSLGFTYEQYF
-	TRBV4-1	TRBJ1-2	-	TGCGCCAGCAGCCAGGTTGGGGTGTCAGATGGCTACACCTTC	CASSQVGVSDGYTF
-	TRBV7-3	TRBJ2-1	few	TGTGCCAGCAGCTTCTCAGGGGACAATGAGCAGTTCTTC	CASSFSGDNEQFF
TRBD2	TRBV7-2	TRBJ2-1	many	TGTGCCAGCAGCCCCCCGGGGGGGGCCTTTTATGAGCAGTTCTTC	CASSPPGGAFYEQFF
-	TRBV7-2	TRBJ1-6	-	TGTGCCAGCAGCGTAGATGGGCCCTATAATTCACCCCTCCACTTT	CASSVDGPYNSPLHF
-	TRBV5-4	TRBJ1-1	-	TGTGCCAGCAGCTACTATGGGGTTAACACTGAAGCTTTCTTT	CASSYYGVNTEAFF
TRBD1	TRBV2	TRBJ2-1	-	TGTGCCAGCAGTGTTGGACAGGGGGCTCACAATGAGCAGTTCTTC	CASSVGQGAHNEQFF
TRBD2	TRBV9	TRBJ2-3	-	TGTGCCAGCAGCGTAGTAGCGGGGCTTCAGGATACGCAGTATTTT	CASSVVAGLQDTQYF